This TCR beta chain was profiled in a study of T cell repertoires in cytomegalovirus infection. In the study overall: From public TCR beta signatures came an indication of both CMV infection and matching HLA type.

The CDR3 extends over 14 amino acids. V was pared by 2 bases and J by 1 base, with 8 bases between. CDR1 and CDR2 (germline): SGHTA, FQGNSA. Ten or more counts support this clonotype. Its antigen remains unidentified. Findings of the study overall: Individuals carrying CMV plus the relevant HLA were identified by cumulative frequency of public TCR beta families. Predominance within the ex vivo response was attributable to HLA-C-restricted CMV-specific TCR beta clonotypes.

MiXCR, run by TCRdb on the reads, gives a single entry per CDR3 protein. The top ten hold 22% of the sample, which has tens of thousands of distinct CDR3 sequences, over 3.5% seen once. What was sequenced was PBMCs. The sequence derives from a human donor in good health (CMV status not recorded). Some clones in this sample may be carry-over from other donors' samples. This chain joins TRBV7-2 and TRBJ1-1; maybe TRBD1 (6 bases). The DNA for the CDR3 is TGTGCCAGCAGCTTACAGGGGCGGAACACTGAAGCTTTCTTT. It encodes CASSLQGRNTEAFF.